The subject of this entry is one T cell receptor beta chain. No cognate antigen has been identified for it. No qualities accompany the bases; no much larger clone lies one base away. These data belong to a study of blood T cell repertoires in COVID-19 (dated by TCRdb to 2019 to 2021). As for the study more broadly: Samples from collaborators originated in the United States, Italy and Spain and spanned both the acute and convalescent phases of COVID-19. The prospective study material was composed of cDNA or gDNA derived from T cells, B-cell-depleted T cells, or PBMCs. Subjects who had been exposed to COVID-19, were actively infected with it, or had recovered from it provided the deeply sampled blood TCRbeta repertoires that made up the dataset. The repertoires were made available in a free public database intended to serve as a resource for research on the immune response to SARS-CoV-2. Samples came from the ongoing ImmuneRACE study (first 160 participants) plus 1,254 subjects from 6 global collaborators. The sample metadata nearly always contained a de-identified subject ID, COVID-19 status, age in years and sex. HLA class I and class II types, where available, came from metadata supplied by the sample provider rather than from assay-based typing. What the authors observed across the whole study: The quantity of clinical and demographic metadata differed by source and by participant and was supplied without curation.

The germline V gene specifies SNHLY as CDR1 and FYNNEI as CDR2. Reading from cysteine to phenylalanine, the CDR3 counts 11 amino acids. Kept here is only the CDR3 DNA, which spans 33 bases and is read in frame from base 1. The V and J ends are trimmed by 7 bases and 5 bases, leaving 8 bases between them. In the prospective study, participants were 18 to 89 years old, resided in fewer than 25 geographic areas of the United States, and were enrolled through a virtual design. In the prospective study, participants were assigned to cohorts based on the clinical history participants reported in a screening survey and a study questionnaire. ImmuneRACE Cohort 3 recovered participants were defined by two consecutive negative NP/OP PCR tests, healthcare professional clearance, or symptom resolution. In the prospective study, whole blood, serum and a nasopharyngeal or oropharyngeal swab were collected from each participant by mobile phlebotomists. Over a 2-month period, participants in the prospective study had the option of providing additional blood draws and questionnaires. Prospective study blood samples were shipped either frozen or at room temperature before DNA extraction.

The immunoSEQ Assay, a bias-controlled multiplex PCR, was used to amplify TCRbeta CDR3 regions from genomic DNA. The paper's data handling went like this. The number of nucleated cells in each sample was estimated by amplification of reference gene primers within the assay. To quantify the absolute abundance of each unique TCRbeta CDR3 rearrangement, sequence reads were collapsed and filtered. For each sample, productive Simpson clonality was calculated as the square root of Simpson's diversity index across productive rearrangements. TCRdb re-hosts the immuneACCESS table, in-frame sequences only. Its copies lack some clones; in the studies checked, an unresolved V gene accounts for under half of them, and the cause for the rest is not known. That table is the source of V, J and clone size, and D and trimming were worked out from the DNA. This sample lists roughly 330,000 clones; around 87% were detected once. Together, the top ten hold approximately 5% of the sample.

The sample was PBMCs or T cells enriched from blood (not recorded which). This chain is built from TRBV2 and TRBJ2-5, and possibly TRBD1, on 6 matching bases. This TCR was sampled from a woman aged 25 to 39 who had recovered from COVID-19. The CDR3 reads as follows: CASTQGETQYF. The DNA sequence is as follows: TGTGCCAGCACCCAGGGGGAGACCCAGTACTTC.